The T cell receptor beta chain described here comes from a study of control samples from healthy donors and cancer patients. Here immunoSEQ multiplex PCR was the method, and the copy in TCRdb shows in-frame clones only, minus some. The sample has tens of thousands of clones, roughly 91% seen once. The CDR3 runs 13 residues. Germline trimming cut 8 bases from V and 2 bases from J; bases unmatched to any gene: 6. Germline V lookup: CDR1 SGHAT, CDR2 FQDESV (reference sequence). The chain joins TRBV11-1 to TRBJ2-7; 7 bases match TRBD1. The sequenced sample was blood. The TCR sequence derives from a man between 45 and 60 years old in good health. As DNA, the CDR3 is TGTGCCAGCGGTTGGGGACAGACCTACGAGCAGTACTTC. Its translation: CASGWGQTYEQYF.